This T cell receptor (beta chain) was recovered during a study of blood T cell repertoires in COVID-19. The protocol was immunoSEQ multiplex PCR, while the TCRdb copy is restricted to in-frame clones and leaves out a portion. Altogether more than 95,000 clones are present, roughly 85% being singletons, with the ten largest covering approximately 3.1%. Material for sequencing was peripheral blood. This clonotype was obtained from a middle-aged man in a cohort sampled during active COVID-19.

CDR3 sequence: CASSQVSGGETQYF. In nucleotides, the CDR3 is TGCGCCAGCAGCCAAGTTAGCGGGGGCGAGACCCAGTACTTC. The chain couples TRBV4-1 to TRBJ2-5; 9 bases align to TRBD2. Germline values: CDR1 MGHRA, CDR2 YSYEKL. V lost 1 base to trimming and J lost 5 bases; unmatched junction nucleotides: 2. This CDR3 region has 14 residues.